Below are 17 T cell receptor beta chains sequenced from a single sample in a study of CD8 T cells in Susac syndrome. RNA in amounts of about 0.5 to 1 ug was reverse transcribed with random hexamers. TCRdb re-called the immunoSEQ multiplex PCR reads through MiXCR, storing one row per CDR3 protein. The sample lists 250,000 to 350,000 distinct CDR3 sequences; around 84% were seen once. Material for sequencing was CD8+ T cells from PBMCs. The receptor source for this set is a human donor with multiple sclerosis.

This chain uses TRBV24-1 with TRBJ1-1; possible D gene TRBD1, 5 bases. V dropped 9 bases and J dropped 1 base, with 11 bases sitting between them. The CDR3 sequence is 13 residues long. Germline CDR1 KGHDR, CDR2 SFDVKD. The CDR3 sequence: CATQGVQNTEAFF. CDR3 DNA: TGTGCCACCCAAGGGGTTCAGAACACTGAAGCTTTCTTT.

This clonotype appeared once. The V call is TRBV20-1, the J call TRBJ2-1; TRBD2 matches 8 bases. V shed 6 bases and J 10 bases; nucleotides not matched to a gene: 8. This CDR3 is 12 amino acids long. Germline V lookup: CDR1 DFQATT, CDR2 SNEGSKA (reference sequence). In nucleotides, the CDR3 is TGCAGTGCCGAATATGGGACTAGGGAGCAGTTCTTC. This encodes CSAEYGTREQFF.

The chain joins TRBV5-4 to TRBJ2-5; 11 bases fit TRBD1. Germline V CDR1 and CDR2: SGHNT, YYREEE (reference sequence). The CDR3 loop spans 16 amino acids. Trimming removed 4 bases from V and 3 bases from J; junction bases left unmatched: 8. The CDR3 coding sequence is TGTGCCAGCAGCCGGACAGGGGGCTGGTCGGAAGAGACCCAGTACTTC. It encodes CASSRTGGWSEETQYF.

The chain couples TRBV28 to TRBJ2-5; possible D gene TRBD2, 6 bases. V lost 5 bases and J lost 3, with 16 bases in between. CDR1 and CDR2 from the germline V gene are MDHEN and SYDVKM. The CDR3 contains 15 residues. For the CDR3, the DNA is TGTGCCAGCAGTATCCCCGGGACTGTTGAAGAGACCCAGTACTTC. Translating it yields CASSIPGTVEETQYF.

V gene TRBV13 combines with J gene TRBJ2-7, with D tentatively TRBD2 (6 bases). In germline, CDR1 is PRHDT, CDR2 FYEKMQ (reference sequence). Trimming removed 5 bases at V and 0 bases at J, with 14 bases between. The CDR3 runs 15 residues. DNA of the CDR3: TGTGCCAGCAGCGGGGCGGGGATCAGCTCCTACGAGCAGTACTTC. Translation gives CASSGAGISSYEQYF.

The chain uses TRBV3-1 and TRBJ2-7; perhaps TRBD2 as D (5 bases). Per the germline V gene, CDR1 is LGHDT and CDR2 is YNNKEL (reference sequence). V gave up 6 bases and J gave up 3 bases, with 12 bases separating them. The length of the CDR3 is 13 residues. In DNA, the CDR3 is TGTGCCAGCAGTACGGGGAGAAGCTACGAGCAGTACTTC. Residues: CASSTGRSYEQYF.

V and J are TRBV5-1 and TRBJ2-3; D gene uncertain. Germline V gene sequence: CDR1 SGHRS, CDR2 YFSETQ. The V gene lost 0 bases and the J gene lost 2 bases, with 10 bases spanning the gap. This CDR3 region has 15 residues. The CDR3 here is CASSLGVVLTDTQYF. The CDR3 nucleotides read TGCGCCAGCAGCTTGGGTGTGGTCCTCACAGATACGCAGTATTTT.

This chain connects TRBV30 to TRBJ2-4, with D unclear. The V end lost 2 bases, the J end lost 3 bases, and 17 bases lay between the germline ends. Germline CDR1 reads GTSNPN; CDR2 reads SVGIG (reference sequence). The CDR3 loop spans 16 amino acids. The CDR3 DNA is TGTGCCTGGAGTCCCGCGGACGAATGGCTCAAAAACATTCAGTACTTC. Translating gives CAWSPADEWLKNIQYF.

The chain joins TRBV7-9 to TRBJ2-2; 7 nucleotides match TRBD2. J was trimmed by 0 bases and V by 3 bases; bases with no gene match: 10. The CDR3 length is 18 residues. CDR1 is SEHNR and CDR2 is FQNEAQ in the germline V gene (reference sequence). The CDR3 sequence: CASSFGGSGIANTGELFF. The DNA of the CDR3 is TGTGCCAGCAGCTTCGGGGGGTCAGGAATCGCGAACACCGGGGAGCTGTTTTTT.

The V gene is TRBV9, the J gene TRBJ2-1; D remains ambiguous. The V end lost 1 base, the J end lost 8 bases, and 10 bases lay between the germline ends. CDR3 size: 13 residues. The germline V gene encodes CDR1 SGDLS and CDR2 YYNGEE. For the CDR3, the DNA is TGTGCCAGCAGCGTAACCAGTGTTGATGAGCAGTTCTTC. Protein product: CASSVTSVDEQFF. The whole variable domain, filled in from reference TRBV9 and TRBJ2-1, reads DSGVTQTPKHLITATGQRVTLRCSPRSGDLSVYWYQQSLDQGLQFLIQYYNGEERAKGNILERFSAQQFPDLHSELNLSSLELGDSALYFCASSVTSVDEQFFGPGTRLTVL.

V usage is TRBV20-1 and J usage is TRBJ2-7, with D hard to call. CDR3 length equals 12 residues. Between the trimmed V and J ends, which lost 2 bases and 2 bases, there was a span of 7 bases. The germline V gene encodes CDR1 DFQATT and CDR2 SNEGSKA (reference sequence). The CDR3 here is CSARRLAYEQYF. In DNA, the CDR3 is TGCAGTGCTAGACGGCTAGCCTACGAGCAGTACTTC.

For the CDR3, the DNA is TGTGCCAGCAGCTCCCCGAGGGAGACTAGCGTCTCCAATGAGCAGTTCTTC. Its translation is CASSSPRETSVSNEQFF. The chain links TRBV7-2 to TRBJ2-1; 8 bases agree with TRBD2. This CDR3 is 17 amino acids long. V shed 4 bases, J shed 6 bases, and the junction held 14 bases outside the gene matches. Germline V gene data show CDR1 as SGHTA and CDR2 as FQGNSA.

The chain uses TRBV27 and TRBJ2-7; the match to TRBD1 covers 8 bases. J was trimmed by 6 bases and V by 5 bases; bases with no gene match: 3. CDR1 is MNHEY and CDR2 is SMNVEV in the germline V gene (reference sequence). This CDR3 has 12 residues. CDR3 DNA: TGTGCCAGCAGTCGGACAGGGCGCGAGCAGTACTTC. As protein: CASSRTGREQYF.

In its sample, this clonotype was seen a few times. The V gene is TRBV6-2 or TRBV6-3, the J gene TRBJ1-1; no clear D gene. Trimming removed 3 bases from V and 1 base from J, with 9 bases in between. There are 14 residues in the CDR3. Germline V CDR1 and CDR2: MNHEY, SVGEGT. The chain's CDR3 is CASSYRSPNTEAFF. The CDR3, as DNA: TGTGCCAGCAGTTATCGCTCACCGAACACTGAAGCTTTCTTT.

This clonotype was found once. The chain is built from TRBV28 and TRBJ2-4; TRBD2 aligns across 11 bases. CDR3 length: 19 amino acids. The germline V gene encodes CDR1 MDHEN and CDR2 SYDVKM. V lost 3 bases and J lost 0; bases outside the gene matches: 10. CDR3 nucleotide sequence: TGTGCCAGCAGTTTGTCCCTTCTAGCGGGAGGTCTAGCCAAAAACATTCAGTACTTC. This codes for CASSLSLLAGGLAKNIQYF.

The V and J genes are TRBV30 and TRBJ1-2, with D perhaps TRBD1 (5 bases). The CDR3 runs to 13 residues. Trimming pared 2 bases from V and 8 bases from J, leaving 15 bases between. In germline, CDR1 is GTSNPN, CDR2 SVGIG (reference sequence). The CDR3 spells CAWSIGGDEGYTF. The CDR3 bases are TGTGCCTGGAGTATCGGAGGGGATGAAGGCTACACCTTC.

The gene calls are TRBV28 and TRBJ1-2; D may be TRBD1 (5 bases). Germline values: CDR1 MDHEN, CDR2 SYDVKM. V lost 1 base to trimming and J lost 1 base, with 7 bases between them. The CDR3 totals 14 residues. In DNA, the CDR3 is TGTGCCAGCAGTTTATTGGGGGGTAACTATGGCTACACCTTC. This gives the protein CASSLLGGNYGYTF.